One and the same sample provided the 27 T cell receptor beta chains below, sequenced in a study of vaccination effects on CD4 cells after COVID-19. Upon completion of roughly ten days in culture, CD4+ T cells were isolated. Here immunoSEQ multiplex PCR was the method, and the copy in TCRdb shows in-frame clones only, minus some. The table lists about 58,000 clones, 60% to 85% of them singletons, with approximately 2.8% in the top ten. These receptors have no known antigen. The material was CD4+ T cells from PBMCs cultured without peptide, obtained before COVID-19 vaccination. Receptors were obtained from a human donor who received a COVID-19 vaccine.

The rearrangement joins TRBV28 to TRBJ2-1; 9 bases are shared with TRBD2. The germline V gene encodes CDR1 MDHEN and CDR2 SYDVKM. V dropped 5 bases and J dropped 2; count of bases not matched to a gene: 1. The CDR3 contains 14 residues. The CDR3 nucleotides are TGTGCCAGCAGTAGCGGGGGGACCTACAATGAGCAGTTCTTC. Encoded protein: CASSSGGTYNEQFF.

The chain couples TRBV6-6 to TRBJ1-1; 9 nucleotides match TRBD1. V dropped 6 bases and J dropped 1; count of bases not matched to a gene: 6. The CDR3 loop spans 15 amino acids. Germline V gives CDR1 MNHNY, CDR2 SVGAGI (reference sequence). DNA of the CDR3: TGTGCCAGCAGGCCCGTGACAGGGGGGAACACTGAAGCTTTCTTT. It codes for CASRPVTGGNTEAFF.

The table lists this clone with a count of one. The CDR3 here is CASSMGGKANEKLFF. CDR3 DNA: TGTGCCAGCAGCATGGGGGGGAAGGCGAATGAAAAACTGTTTTTT. This sequence joins TRBV28 and TRBJ1-4, with D tentatively TRBD1 (5 bases). The germline V gene encodes CDR1 MDHEN and CDR2 SYDVKM. V lost 6 bases to trimming and J lost 5 bases, with 16 bases between them. The CDR3 contains 15 residues.

The chain links TRBV5-1 to TRBJ2-5; TRBD1 is a possible D gene (6 bases). Germline assignment: CDR1 SGHRS and CDR2 YFSETQ. The CDR3 runs to 14 residues. V was cut by 3 bases and J by 4 bases, with 13 bases left in between. This CDR3 is CASSWTASGETQYF. The CDR3 coding sequence is TGCGCCAGCAGCTGGACAGCCAGTGGAGAGACCCAGTACTTC.

V and J are TRBV19 and TRBJ1-1; D might be TRBD1 (6 bases). V lost 8 bases to trimming and J lost 1 base, with 8 bases between them. Germline assignment: CDR1 LNHDA and CDR2 SQIVND (reference sequence). The CDR3 totals 12 residues. This chain's CDR3 is CASRTANTEAFF. CDR3 nucleotides: TGTGCCAGTCGGACAGCGAACACTGAAGCTTTCTTT.

This clone has only a few counts. The chain couples TRBV7-3 to TRBJ1-2, with D perhaps TRBD1 (6 bases). Per germline, CDR1 SGHTA and CDR2 FQGTGA. With 5 bases removed from V and 8 bases from J, the gap between germline ends came to 21 bases. The CDR3 consists of 15 residues. DNA for the CDR3: TGTGCCAGCAGCCCCTCGACAGGACCCCTAGGAGGCTACACCTTC. This sequence encodes CASSPSTGPLGGYTF.

In this sample, this clone turned up a few times. The V and J genes are TRBV7-2 and TRBJ1-5, with D possibly being TRBD1 (6 bases). The CDR3 loop spans 17 amino acids. Germline V gene sequence: CDR1 SGHTA, CDR2 FQGNSA. V was pared by 1 base and J by 1 base, with 14 bases between. As DNA, the CDR3 is TGTGCCAGCAGCTTAGTTGGGACACCACAAAGCAATCAGCCCCAGCATTTT. It yields the protein CASSLVGTPQSNQPQHF.

The V call is TRBV6-1, the J call TRBJ2-7; TRBD2 might be the D (5 bases). This CDR3 comprises 13 residues. V lost 2 bases and J 4 bases, leaving 9 bases between the germline ends. Germline V gene sequence: CDR1 MNHNS, CDR2 SASEGT. The CDR3 protein is CASSEYRGYEQYV. The CDR3 DNA reads TGTGCCAGCAGTGAATATCGGGGATACGAGCAGTACGTC.

This sequence joins TRBV6-4 and TRBJ2-3; D gene ambiguous. Trimming took 0 bases from V and 4 from J, leaving 11 bases between them. The CDR3 has 15 residues. In germline, CDR1 is MRHNA, CDR2 SNTAGT. The CDR3 DNA is TGTGCCAGCAGTGACTCGAGAGACGCGGCAGATACGCAGTATTTT. Amino acid sequence: CASSDSRDAADTQYF.

This rearrangement joins TRBV2 to TRBJ1-1, with a weak D call TRBD1 (5 bases). The CDR3 loop spans 14 amino acids. The germline CDR1 and CDR2 sequences are SNHLY and FYNNEI. V was pared by 6 bases and J by 2 bases, with 13 bases between. The chain's CDR3 is CASRGDGQNTEAFF. CDR3 bases: TGTGCCAGCAGGGGGGACGGACAAAACACTGAAGCTTTCTTT.

The rearrangement uses TRBV5-1 and TRBJ1-2, with 7 bases aligning to TRBD1. V lost 0 bases and J lost 6; bases outside the gene matches: 8. From germline, CDR1 is SGHRS and CDR2 YFSETQ. The CDR3 extends over 15 amino acids. CDR3 DNA: TGCGCCAGCAGCTTGGGACAGGGTATCGCCAATGGCTACACCTTC. It translates to CASSLGQGIANGYTF.

CDR3 sequence (DNA): TGTGCCAGCAGCACGTGGACTAGCGGGGGGGCCCTGGGGGAGACCCAGTACTTC. It is translated as CASSTWTSGGALGETQYF. The rearrangement links TRBV7-9 to TRBJ2-5; the match to TRBD2 covers 15 bases. V gave up 5 bases and J gave up 5 bases; unmatched junction bases: 12. Germline V lookup: CDR1 SEHNR, CDR2 FQNEAQ (reference sequence). The CDR3 consists of 18 residues.

V usage is TRBV6-2 or TRBV6-3 and J usage is TRBJ2-3; a weak D match, TRBD2 (7 bases). CDR3 length: 16 residues. With 5 bases removed from V and 4 bases from J, the gap between germline ends came to 19 bases. The germline CDR1 and CDR2 sequences are MNHEY and SVGEGT. The CDR3 region has the DNA TGTGCCAGCAGTGGATTAGGGAGGGGGACCGCAGATACGCAGTATTTT. Encoded protein: CASSGLGRGTADTQYF.

This chain uses TRBV6-6 with TRBJ1-5; a weak D match, TRBD1 (5 bases). Deletions cut 8 bases from V and 0 bases from J, with 11 bases between. The CDR3 has 14 amino acids. The germline V gene encodes CDR1 MNHNY and CDR2 SVGAGI (reference sequence). The CDR3: CASVRVNSNQPQHF. The CDR3 DNA follows: TGTGCCAGCGTCAGGGTAAATAGCAATCAGCCCCAGCATTTT.

This chain connects TRBV25-1 to TRBJ2-1, with 8 bases matching TRBD1. The CDR3 has 16 amino acids. Germline V gene sequence: CDR1 MGHDK, CDR2 SYGVNS. The J segment lost 6 bases and the V segment lost 4 bases, leaving 11 bases of the junction unmatched. The CDR3 coding sequence is TGTGCCAGCAGTGCAAACAGGGGGATTAGGGGCAATGAGCAGTTCTTC. Its protein product is CASSANRGIRGNEQFF.

The V call is TRBV2, the J call TRBJ1-3; D remains unclear. This CDR3 is 11 amino acids long. Trimming removed 8 bases from V and 4 bases from J, with 6 bases in between. Looked up from germline, CDR1 is SNHLY and CDR2 is FYNNEI. CDR3 in amino acids: CASGSGNTIYF. The CDR3 DNA reads TGTGCCAGCGGGTCAGGAAACACCATATATTTT.

This clone was detected a few times. V and J are TRBV4-1 and TRBJ1-2; 7 bases line up with TRBD1. The CDR3 runs to 16 residues. V lost 1 base, J lost 5 bases, and 10 bases stayed unmatched. In germline, CDR1 is MGHRA, CDR2 YSYEKL. The CDR3 DNA reads as TGCGCCAGCAGCCAAGGGCGGACAGGTAGGACGTATGGCTACACCTTC. Amino acid sequence: CASSQGRTGRTYGYTF.

CDR3: CASRLPLGTGGEDNYGYTF. Here the CDR3 DNA reads TGTGCCAGCAGGCTCCCCCTCGGGACAGGGGGCGAGGATAACTATGGCTACACCTTC. The genes are TRBV28 and TRBJ1-2; 12 nucleotides line up with TRBD1. This CDR3 contains 19 residues. Germline V gene sequence: CDR1 MDHEN, CDR2 SYDVKM. Trimming took 6 bases from V and 1 from J; bases not matched to a gene: 15.

The chain couples TRBV24-1 to TRBJ2-1; D is possibly TRBD1 (7 bases). The CDR3 length is 14 residues. Germline-derived CDR1 and CDR2 are KGHDR and SFDVKD. Trimming pared 6 bases from V and 7 bases from J, leaving 15 bases between. CDR3 in DNA: TGTGCCACCAGTTTGTCAGGGGGGAAAAATGAGCAGTTCTTC. Translation gives CATSLSGGKNEQFF.

This clone was seen a handful of times. V usage is TRBV6-5 and J usage is TRBJ1-1, with 7 bases matching TRBD1. Losses at the gene ends were 5 bases for V and 5 bases for J; bases not matched to a gene: 8. Germline lookup yields CDR1 MNHEY and CDR2 SVGAGI. The CDR3 spans 14 residues. CDR3 region: CASSHDRVRTEAFF. The CDR3 nucleotides read TGTGCCAGCAGTCACGACAGGGTAAGAACTGAAGCTTTCTTT.

The rearrangement uses TRBV5-8 and TRBJ2-5; 8 bases are shared with TRBD1. The CDR3 runs 18 residues. Looked up from germline, CDR1 is SGHTS and CDR2 is YDEGEE. After removal of 0 bases from V and 1 base from J, the junction contained 11 bases not matched to a gene. The CDR3 DNA follows: TGTGCCAGCAGCTTGGAAAAGAGGACAGGGACGACCCAAGAGACCCAGTACTTC. Residues: CASSLEKRTGTTQETQYF.

V usage is TRBV12-5 and J usage is TRBJ2-1; TRBD1 aligns across 8 bases. Germline V gene lookup returns CDR1 LGHNT and CDR2 FRNRAP. J gave up 3 bases and V 3 bases, and 4 bases lay outside the gene matches. CDR3 length: 15 amino acids. The CDR3 here is CASGFPTGVYNEQFF. In DNA form, the CDR3 reads TGTGCTAGTGGTTTTCCGACAGGGGTCTACAATGAGCAGTTCTTC.

The gene calls are TRBV5-1 and TRBJ2-1; the D call may be TRBD1 or TRBD2 (5 bases each). V was trimmed by 4 bases and J by 3 bases, leaving 14 bases between them. This CDR3 is built from 15 residues. The germline CDR1 and CDR2 sequences are SGHRS and YFSETQ. CDR3 in amino acids: CASSRDVSVYNEQFF. The CDR3 nucleotides are TGCGCCAGCAGCAGGGACGTCTCCGTCTACAATGAGCAGTTCTTC. The full variable domain, in which reference TRBV5-1 and TRBJ2-1 provide the parts outside the CDR3, is KAGVTQTPRYLIKTRGQQVTLSCSPISGHRSVSWYQQTPGQGLQFLFEYFSETQRNKGNFPGRFSGRQFSNSRSEMNVSTLELGDSALYLCASSRDVSVYNEQFFGPGTRLTVL.

As DNA, the CDR3 is TGTGCCAGCCGTCGGGTAGCAAATCAGCCCCAGCATTTT. Translating it yields CASRRVANQPQHF. The chain recombines TRBV12-3 or TRBV12-4 with TRBJ1-5, with D unclear. This CDR3 is 13 amino acids long. V was shortened by 8 bases and J by 4 bases, with 12 bases between the two germline ends.

This clone has only a few counts. V gene TRBV5-6 combines with J gene TRBJ1-2; TRBD1 might be the D (5 bases). CDR3 length: 13 residues. Germline-derived CDR1 and CDR2 are SGHDT and YYEEEE. Trimming pared 4 bases from V and 6 bases from J, leaving 13 bases between. DNA for the CDR3: TGTGCCAGCAGCGGGGGAGGGGTCGATGGCTACACCTTC. Encoded protein: CASSGGGVDGYTF.

This chain links TRBV6-4 with TRBJ2-2; D is ambiguous. V was cut by 3 bases and J by 3 bases, with 8 bases left in between. The CDR3 spans 14 residues. Germline V gives CDR1 MRHNA, CDR2 SNTAGT. CDR3 sequence: CASSESGDTGELFF. The CDR3, as DNA: TGTGCCAGCAGTGAATCGGGTGACACCGGGGAGCTGTTTTTT.

The V call is TRBV5-1, the J call TRBJ1-2; 7 nucleotides match TRBD1. V trimming: 0 bases; J trimming: 4 bases; junction bases outside the gene matches: 3. The CDR3 has 14 amino acids. The germline V gene has CDR1 SGHRS and CDR2 YFSETQ. Here the CDR3 reads CASSLVAGGYGYTF. In DNA form, the CDR3 reads TGCGCCAGCAGCTTGGTCGCAGGGGGCTATGGCTACACCTTC. Variable domain in full (rest from reference TRBV5-1 and TRBJ1-2): KAGVTQTPRYLIKTRGQQVTLSCSPISGHRSVSWYQQTPGQGLQFLFEYFSETQRNKGNFPGRFSGRQFSNSRSEMNVSTLELGDSALYLCASSLVAGGYGYTFGSGTRLTVV.